This T cell receptor beta chain was sequenced in a study of blood T cell repertoires in COVID-19. Study-wide background: The United States, Italy and Spain provided the acute and convalescent COVID-19 samples.

Trimming removed 2 bases from V and 5 bases from J; junction bases left unmatched: 4. The germline V gene encodes CDR1 SGHRS and CDR2 YFSETQ. CDR3 length equals 15 residues. As processed by the authors: For nucleated cells, counts were estimated from reference gene primer amplification. Measured with immunoSEQ multiplex PCR; TCRdb has only the in-frame clones, and not every one. V and J calls and clone size are those listed in that table; D and trimming were worked out from the DNA. The sample carries more than 150,000 clones, just under 80% recorded once. V gene TRBV5-1 combines with J gene TRBJ2-3; 11 bases are shared with TRBD2. This clonotype originated in an elderly woman with active or convalescent COVID-19. Sequences were obtained from peripheral blood. The DNA for the CDR3 is TGCGCCAGCAGCTTTAGCGGGGGGGATGGAGATACGCAGTATTTT. Its translation is CASSFSGGDGDTQYF.